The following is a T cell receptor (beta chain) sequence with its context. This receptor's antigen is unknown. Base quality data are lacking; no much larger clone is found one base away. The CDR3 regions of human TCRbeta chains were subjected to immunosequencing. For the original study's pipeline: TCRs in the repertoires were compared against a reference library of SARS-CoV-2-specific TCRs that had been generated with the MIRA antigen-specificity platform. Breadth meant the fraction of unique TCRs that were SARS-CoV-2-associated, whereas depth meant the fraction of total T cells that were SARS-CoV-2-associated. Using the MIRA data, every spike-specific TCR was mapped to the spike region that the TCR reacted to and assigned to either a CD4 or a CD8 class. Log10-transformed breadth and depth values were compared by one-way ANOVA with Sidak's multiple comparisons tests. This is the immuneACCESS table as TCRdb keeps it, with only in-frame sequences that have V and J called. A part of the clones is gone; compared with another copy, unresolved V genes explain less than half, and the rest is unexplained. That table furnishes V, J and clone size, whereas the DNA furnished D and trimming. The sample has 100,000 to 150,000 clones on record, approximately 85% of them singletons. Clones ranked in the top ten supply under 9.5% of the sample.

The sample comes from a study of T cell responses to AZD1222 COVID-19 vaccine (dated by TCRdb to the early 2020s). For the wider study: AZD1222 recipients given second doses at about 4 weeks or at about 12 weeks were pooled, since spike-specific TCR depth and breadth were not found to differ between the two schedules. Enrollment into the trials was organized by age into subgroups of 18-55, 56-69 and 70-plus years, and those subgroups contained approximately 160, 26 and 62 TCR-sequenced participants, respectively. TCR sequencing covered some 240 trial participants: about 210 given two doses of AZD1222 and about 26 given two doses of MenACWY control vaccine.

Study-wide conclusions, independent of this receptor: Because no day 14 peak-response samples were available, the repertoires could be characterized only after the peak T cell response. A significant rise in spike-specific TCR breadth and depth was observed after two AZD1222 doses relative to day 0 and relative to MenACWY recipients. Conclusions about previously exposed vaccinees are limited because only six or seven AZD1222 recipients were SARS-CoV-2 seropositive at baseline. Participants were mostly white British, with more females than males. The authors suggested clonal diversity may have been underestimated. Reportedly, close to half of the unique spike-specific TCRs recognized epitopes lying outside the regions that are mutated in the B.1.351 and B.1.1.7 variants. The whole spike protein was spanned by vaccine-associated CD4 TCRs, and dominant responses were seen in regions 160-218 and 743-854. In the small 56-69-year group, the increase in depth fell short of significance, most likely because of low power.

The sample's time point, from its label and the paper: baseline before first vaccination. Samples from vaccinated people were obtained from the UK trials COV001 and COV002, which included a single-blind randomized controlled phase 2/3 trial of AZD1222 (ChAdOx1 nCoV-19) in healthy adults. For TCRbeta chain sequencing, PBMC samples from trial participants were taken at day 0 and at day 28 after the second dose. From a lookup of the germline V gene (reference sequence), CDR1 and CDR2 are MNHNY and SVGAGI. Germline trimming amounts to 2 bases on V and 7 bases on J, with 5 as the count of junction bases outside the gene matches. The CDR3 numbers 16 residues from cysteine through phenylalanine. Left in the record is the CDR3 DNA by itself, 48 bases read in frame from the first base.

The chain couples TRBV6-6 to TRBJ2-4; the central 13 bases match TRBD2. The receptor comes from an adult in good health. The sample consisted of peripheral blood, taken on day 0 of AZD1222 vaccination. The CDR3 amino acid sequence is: CASSYGLAGDLNIQYF. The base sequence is TGTGCCAGCAGTTACGGACTAGCGGGAGATCTCAACATTCAGTACTTC.